Below, 20 T cell receptor beta chains from the same sample are listed, as sequenced in a study of T-cell reconstitution after alpha-beta-depleted transplantation in children. Construction of the TCRbeta library involved unique molecular identifiers. TCRdb reprocessed the PCR reads with MiXCR, giving one entry per CDR3 protein. This table holds around 700,000 distinct CDR3 sequences, roughly 13% found once. Sequencing was performed on PBMCs, taken before TCRalphabeta/CD19-depleted stem cell transplant. The source of these receptors is a girl aged 2 to 9 with congenital amegakaryocytic thrombocytopenia, due to receive a stem cell transplant.

In this sample, this clonotype turned up a few times. The chain joins TRBV6-1 to TRBJ1-4; D is possibly TRBD1 (5 bases). V lost 4 bases to trimming and J lost 0 bases, with 12 bases between them. The CDR3 runs 16 residues. CDR1 and CDR2 (germline): MNHNS, SASEGT. DNA of the CDR3: TGTGCCAGCAGTGTTCAGGGACCGACAACTAATGAAAAACTGTTTTTT. It specifies CASSVQGPTTNEKLFF.

V usage is TRBV4-1 and J usage is TRBJ2-1; 7 nucleotides line up with TRBD2. The CDR3 contains 19 residues. The trim removed 3 bases at V and 1 base at J, leaving 15 bases unmatched. Looked up from germline, CDR1 is MGHRA and CDR2 is YSYEKL. This chain's CDR3 is CASSHPTSAVNRSYNEQFF. CDR3 DNA sequence: TGCGCCAGCAGCCATCCCACTAGCGCGGTAAACAGGTCCTACAATGAGCAGTTCTTC.

This clonotype has ten or more counts. V usage is TRBV6-4 and J usage is TRBJ2-3, with 7 bases aligning to TRBD2. The V gene end was trimmed by 0 bases and the J gene end by 4 bases; junction bases not matched to a gene: 4. Germline CDR1 is MRHNA and CDR2 is SNTAGT. The CDR3 is 15 residues long. In DNA form, the CDR3 reads TGTGCCAGCAGTGACTCGGCGGGAGAGGCAGATACGCAGTATTTT. Amino acid sequence: CASSDSAGEADTQYF.

The V gene is TRBV12-3 or TRBV12-4, the J gene TRBJ1-1, with D perhaps TRBD1 (5 bases). Deletions cut 3 bases from V and 4 bases from J, with 12 bases between. The CDR3 spans 14 residues. The CDR3 here is CASSFQGRVTEAFF. The CDR3, as DNA: TGTGCCAGCAGTTTCCAGGGACGGGTCACTGAAGCTTTCTTT.

This clonotype was seen repeatedly, ten times or more. The chain employs TRBV7-9 and TRBJ1-1, with 7 bases identical to TRBD1. The CDR3 runs to 14 residues. Germline CDR1 is SEHNR and CDR2 is FQNEAQ (reference sequence). V gave up 5 bases and J gave up 4 bases; unmatched junction bases: 7. The CDR3 spells CASSLTQGITEAFF. The CDR3 coding sequence is TGTGCCAGCAGCCTCACACAGGGGATCACTGAAGCTTTCTTT.

The gene calls are TRBV28 and TRBJ2-1; either TRBD1 or TRBD2 may fit D (6 bases each). The germline CDR1 and CDR2 sequences are MDHEN and SYDVKM. Deletions cut 7 bases from V and 9 bases from J, with 16 bases between. The CDR3 spans 13 residues. The CDR3 DNA reads as TGTGCCAGCAAAGGGGGGCGCAGAAGTGAGCAGTTCTTC. Its protein is CASKGGRRSEQFF.

The genes are TRBV29-1 and TRBJ2-1; no reliable D call. This CDR3 is built from 13 residues. Trimming removed 5 bases at V and 0 bases at J, with 8 bases between. The germline V gene encodes CDR1 SQVTM and CDR2 ANQGSEA. The CDR3 DNA sequence: TGCAGCGTTCCCCCCAACTCCTACAATGAGCAGTTCTTC. Its protein is CSVPPNSYNEQFF.

This clonotype was counted ten times or more. CDR3 residues: CSARALAGSYNEQFF. The CDR3 region has the DNA TGCAGTGCTAGGGCACTAGCGGGAAGTTACAATGAGCAGTTCTTC. This chain joins TRBV20-1 and TRBJ2-1, with TRBD2 matching 10 bases. The CDR3 length is 15 residues. CDR1 and CDR2 from the germline V gene are DFQATT and SNEGSKA (reference sequence). V dropped 3 bases and J dropped 4; count of bases not matched to a gene: 6.

This clonotype was detected only a few times. This CDR3 is CASSVDRALWETQYF. CDR3 DNA sequence: TGTGCCAGCAGCGTAGACAGGGCGTTATGGGAGACCCAGTACTTC. The V and J genes are TRBV9 and TRBJ2-5; tentative D call: TRBD1 (6 bases). V gave up 0 bases and J gave up 5 bases, with 14 bases separating them. Germline V gene sequence: CDR1 SGDLS, CDR2 YYNGEE. This CDR3 is built from 15 residues. Full variable domain (remainder filled in from reference TRBV9 and TRBJ2-5): DSGVTQTPKHLITATGQRVTLRCSPRSGDLSVYWYQQSLDQGLQFLIQYYNGEERAKGNILERFSAQQFPDLHSELNLSSLELGDSALYFCASSVDRALWETQYFGPGTRLLVL.

Many counts were recorded for this clonotype. The chain couples TRBV20-1 to TRBJ1-2; D gene ambiguous. V was pared by 4 bases and J by 3 bases, with 9 bases between. Germline V CDR1 and CDR2: DFQATT, SNEGSKA (reference sequence). There are 12 residues in the CDR3. CDR3 in amino acids: CSATWKDYGYTF. In DNA, the CDR3 is TGCAGTGCTACCTGGAAGGACTATGGCTACACCTTC.

This clonotype was recorded at least ten times. This sequence joins TRBV4-2 and TRBJ2-7; no reliable D call. Trimming shortened V by 2 bases and J by 3 bases, and 8 bases separated the two germline ends. This CDR3 contains 13 residues. Germline V gives CDR1 LGHNA, CDR2 YNFKEQ. The CDR3 coding sequence is TGTGCCAGCAGCCAATTCAGGAACTACGAGCAGTACTTC. Its translation: CASSQFRNYEQYF.

A remark on this clonotype: Its ends do not fully match the called genes, so a read error is possible. The chain links TRBV6-5 to TRBJ2-2; D gene unclear. This CDR3 has 14 residues. The germline gives CDR1 MNHEY, CDR2 SVGAGI. DNA for the CDR3: TGTGTCAGCAGAACTCGGACGAACACCGGGGAGCTGTTTTTT. Protein product: CVSRTRTNTGELFF.

V usage is TRBV28 and J usage is TRBJ1-5, with no clear D. The V gene's germline CDR1 is MDHEN and CDR2 SYDVKM. Between the trimmed V and J ends, which lost 6 bases and 6 bases, there was a span of 21 bases. CDR3 length equals 16 residues. CDR3 in amino acids: CASSPPRERAGQPQHF. For the CDR3, the DNA is TGTGCCAGCAGCCCGCCTAGGGAGAGGGCTGGTCAGCCCCAGCATTTT.

This clonotype was detected only a few times. The chain is built from TRBV2 and TRBJ1-1; D perhaps matches TRBD1 (5 bases). With 8 bases removed from V and 4 bases from J, the gap between germline ends came to 11 bases. This CDR3 is 12 amino acids long. Per germline, CDR1 SNHLY and CDR2 FYNNEI. The chain's CDR3 is CASQKGITEAFF. CDR3 DNA: TGTGCCAGCCAGAAGGGGATCACTGAAGCTTTCTTT.

This chain joins TRBV20-1 and TRBJ2-5; tentative D call: TRBD2 (6 bases). Trimming cost V 5 bases and J 0 bases, with 13 bases left between them. Germline V gives CDR1 DFQATT, CDR2 SNEGSKA (reference sequence). CDR3 length: 14 residues. CDR3 DNA: TGCAGTGCTCTACCGGGAGTAAACCAAGAGACCCAGTACTTC. This encodes CSALPGVNQETQYF.

There are many counts of this clonotype. J is TRBJ2-7 and V is TRBV20-1, with TRBD2 identical over 11 bases. J was trimmed by 5 bases and V by 5 bases; bases with no gene match: 5. CDR1 is DFQATT, CDR2 SNEGSKA, per germline (reference sequence). CDR3 length: 13 residues. The CDR3 nucleotides are TGCAGTGCTCCACTAGCGGGAGAGGACGAGCAGTACTTC. This translates into CSAPLAGEDEQYF.

This clonotype showed up just a few times. The chain joins TRBV7-9 to TRBJ2-2, with D possibly TRBD2 on 5 matching bases. Germline V gives CDR1 SEHNR, CDR2 FQNEAQ (reference sequence). This CDR3 contains 14 residues. V lost 4 bases, J lost 6 bases, and 12 bases lay in between. The DNA of the CDR3 is TGTGCCAGCAGCTGGACTCTGGTCCCCGGGGAGCTGTTTTTT. Translated: CASSWTLVPGELFF.

This clonotype showed up just a few times. The chain carries TRBV6-5 and TRBJ2-6, with D unclear. The CDR3 runs 15 residues. Germline CDR1 reads MNHEY; CDR2 reads SVGAGI. V was cut by 3 bases and J by 0 bases, with 6 bases left in between. CDR3 sequence: CASSYRHSGANVLTF. CDR3 bases: TGTGCCAGCAGTTATCGCCACTCTGGGGCCAACGTCCTGACTTTC.

This clonotype appeared a few times. V and J are TRBV5-1 and TRBJ1-2; D gene unclear. The CDR3 loop spans 13 amino acids. Trimming cost V 2 bases and J 4 bases, with 9 bases left between them. Germline CDR1 is SGHRS and CDR2 is YFSETQ. Here the CDR3 reads CASSFTEIYGYTF. The CDR3 DNA reads as TGCGCCAGCAGCTTCACCGAGATCTATGGCTACACCTTC.

This clonotype appeared a few times. This chain joins TRBV12-3 or TRBV12-4 and TRBJ2-1, with D perhaps matching TRBD1 or TRBD2 (7 bases each). Trimming shortened V by 7 bases and J by 3 bases, and 19 bases separated the two germline ends. The CDR3 runs to 16 residues. The CDR3 bases are TGTGCCAGCACCAGGGGGGCAGCGGGATACTACAATGAGCAGTTCTTC. This sequence encodes CASTRGAAGYYNEQFF.